This TCR beta chain was identified during a study of blood T cell repertoires in COVID-19. Study background: Acute and convalescent COVID-19 samples came from the United States, Italy and Spain.

The study drew participants aged about 18 to 89 years from 24 US areas. Per the study methods: Cell counts per sample came from amplifying reference gene primers. The assay was immunoSEQ multiplex PCR, and TCRdb's table has in-frame clones only and misses some. V and J calls and clone size are copied from that table; D and trimming were computed from the DNA. The table lists 200,000 to 250,000 clones, roughly 90% of them singletons. Sample: PBMCs or T cells enriched from blood (not recorded which). The clonotype was recovered from a young woman who had recovered from COVID-19.

The CDR3 protein is CAISVTRDRVGYTF. The CDR3 nucleotides read TGTGCCATCAGCGTAACCCGGGACAGGGTTGGCTACACCTTC. The rearrangement joins TRBV10-3 to TRBJ1-2; 9 bases are shared with TRBD1. This CDR3 has 14 residues. The trim removed 6 bases at V and 7 bases at J, leaving 9 bases unmatched. In germline, CDR1 is ENHRY, CDR2 SYGVKD.